A selection of T cell receptor beta chains follows, all from one sample in a study of blood T cell repertoires in COVID-19. Measured with immunoSEQ multiplex PCR; TCRdb has only the in-frame clones, and not every one. This sample has roughly 130,000 clones, with roughly 80% found just once. The sequenced material came from PBMCs or T cells enriched from blood (not recorded which). The receptors were sampled from a man aged 50-59 years who had recovered from COVID-19. The CDR3 runs from the conserved cysteine through the conserved F or W. Fields, in order: J gene, V gene, D gene, clone size, CDR3 protein, CDR3 DNA. A D gene is named only where the DNA matches it firmly. Only some rows state a clone size, as once, few, many or a class for expanded clones.

j_gene: TRBJ2-5; v_gene: TRBV2; d_gene: TRBD1; abundance: once; CDR3aa: CASRPRTGNLETQYF; CDR3nt: TGTGCCAGCAGGCCCCGGACAGGCAACTTGGAGACCCAGTACTTC
j_gene: TRBJ1-2; v_gene: TRBV4-3; d_gene: NA; abundance: NA; CDR3aa: CASSQDGGLTGYTF; CDR3nt: TGCGCCAGCAGCCAAGATGGGGGCTTAACTGGCTACACCTTC
j_gene: TRBJ1-6; v_gene: TRBV6-5; d_gene: TRBD1; abundance: NA; CDR3aa: CASSYAQGEDSPLHF; CDR3nt: TGTGCCAGCAGTTACGCTCAGGGGGAGGATTCACCCCTCCACTTT
j_gene: TRBJ2-7; v_gene: TRBV7-8; d_gene: NA; abundance: once; CDR3aa: CASSLRGGGSSYEQYF; CDR3nt: TGTGCCAGCAGCTTAAGAGGGGGTGGGAGCTCCTACGAGCAGTACTTC
j_gene: TRBJ2-1; v_gene: TRBV5-1; d_gene: NA; abundance: NA; CDR3aa: CASIPGGSLYNEQFF; CDR3nt: TGCGCCAGCATCCCAGGAGGGTCTTTATACAATGAGCAGTTCTTC
j_gene: TRBJ2-3; v_gene: TRBV10-3; d_gene: NA; abundance: NA; CDR3aa: CATRGESDTQYF; CDR3nt: TGTGCCACCCGCGGGGAATCAGATACGCAGTATTTT
j_gene: TRBJ2-6; v_gene: TRBV2; d_gene: TRBD1; abundance: NA; CDR3aa: CASTRDSRSGANVLTF; CDR3nt: TGTGCCAGCACTAGGGACAGTCGCTCTGGGGCCAACGTCCTGACTTTC
j_gene: TRBJ2-7; v_gene: TRBV7-2; d_gene: NA; abundance: NA; CDR3aa: CASTLRGTDSYEQYF; CDR3nt: TGTGCCAGCACCTTACGCGGGACAGACTCCTACGAGCAGTACTTC
j_gene: TRBJ2-1; v_gene: TRBV5-1; d_gene: TRBD2; abundance: NA; CDR3aa: CASSPTSGGAGEQFF; CDR3nt: TGCGCCAGCAGCCCGACTAGCGGGGGGGCCGGTGAGCAGTTCTTC
j_gene: TRBJ1-3; v_gene: TRBV6-5; d_gene: NA; abundance: NA; CDR3aa: CASTGTVGNTIYF; CDR3nt: TGTGCCAGCACAGGGACTGTAGGAAACACCATATATTTT
j_gene: TRBJ1-2; v_gene: TRBV10-3; d_gene: TRBD1; abundance: NA; CDR3aa: CAIRGDRGRGAGYTF; CDR3nt: TGTGCCATCAGGGGGGACAGGGGGCGCGGAGCTGGCTACACCTTC
j_gene: TRBJ1-2; v_gene: TRBV6-5; d_gene: NA; abundance: NA; CDR3aa: CASSYAIYYGYTF; CDR3nt: TGTGCCAGCAGTTACGCGATTTACTATGGCTACACCTTC
j_gene: TRBJ2-5; v_gene: TRBV5-1; d_gene: NA; abundance: once; CDR3aa: CASSLRRGHEETQYF; CDR3nt: TGCGCCAGCAGCCTCCGGAGGGGTCATGAAGAGACCCAGTACTTC
j_gene: TRBJ2-7; v_gene: TRBV18; d_gene: NA; abundance: NA; CDR3aa: CASSPFTGTYEQYF; CDR3nt: TGTGCCAGCTCACCATTCACAGGTACCTACGAGCAGTACTTC
j_gene: TRBJ2-7; v_gene: TRBV5-1; d_gene: NA; abundance: NA; CDR3aa: CASSLTAGSTQYEQYF; CDR3nt: TGCGCCAGCAGCTTAACAGCAGGGTCAACGCAATACGAGCAGTACTTC
j_gene: TRBJ1-5; v_gene: TRBV4-3; d_gene: TRBD1; abundance: NA; CDR3aa: CASSHGDRDVDSNQPQHF; CDR3nt: TGCGCCAGCAGCCACGGCGACAGGGATGTCGATAGCAATCAGCCCCAGCATTTT
j_gene: TRBJ2-3; v_gene: TRBV7-2; d_gene: NA; abundance: few; CDR3aa: CASSLAGVSTDTQYF; CDR3nt: TGTGCCAGCAGCTTAGCCGGGGTAAGCACAGATACGCAGTATTTT
j_gene: TRBJ2-5; v_gene: TRBV2; d_gene: NA; abundance: NA; CDR3aa: CASKGAGETQYF; CDR3nt: TGTGCCAGCAAAGGAGCCGGGGAGACCCAGTACTTC
j_gene: TRBJ1-2; v_gene: TRBV3-1/TRBV3-2; d_gene: TRBD1; abundance: NA; CDR3aa: CASSQDSAGGNYGYTF; CDR3nt: TGTGCCAGCAGCCAAGATAGCGCAGGGGGGAACTATGGCTACACCTTC
j_gene: TRBJ2-2; v_gene: TRBV27; d_gene: NA; abundance: NA; CDR3aa: CASSLYQGDGELFF; CDR3nt: TGTGCCAGCAGTTTATATCAGGGCGACGGGGAGCTGTTTTTT
j_gene: TRBJ1-5; v_gene: TRBV7-2; d_gene: NA; abundance: NA; CDR3aa: CASSLNRASNQPQHF; CDR3nt: TGTGCCAGCAGCCTCAACAGGGCTAGCAATCAGCCCCAGCATTTT
j_gene: TRBJ2-7; v_gene: TRBV3-1/TRBV3-2; d_gene: NA; abundance: NA; CDR3aa: CASSQGPPQYF; CDR3nt: TGTGCCAGCAGCCAGGGGCCTCCGCAGTACTTC
j_gene: TRBJ2-3; v_gene: TRBV7-6; d_gene: NA; abundance: NA; CDR3aa: CASSFGGSTDTQYF; CDR3nt: TGTGCCAGCAGCTTTGGGGGCAGCACAGATACGCAGTATTTT
j_gene: TRBJ2-1; v_gene: TRBV5-1; d_gene: TRBD1; abundance: NA; CDR3aa: CASSFYRGNEQFF; CDR3nt: TGCGCCAGCAGCTTTTACAGGGGCAATGAGCAGTTCTTC
j_gene: TRBJ1-3; v_gene: TRBV9; d_gene: NA; abundance: NA; CDR3aa: CASSGGGTGNTIYF; CDR3nt: TGTGCCAGCAGCGGGGGAGGAACTGGAAACACCATATATTTT
j_gene: TRBJ2-3; v_gene: TRBV29-1; d_gene: NA; abundance: NA; CDR3aa: CSVNSGSTDTQYF; CDR3nt: TGCAGCGTCAACTCAGGGAGCACAGATACGCAGTATTTT
j_gene: TRBJ2-4; v_gene: TRBV9; d_gene: TRBD2; abundance: NA; CDR3aa: CASSGGLAGPQGIQYF; CDR3nt: TGTGCCAGCAGCGGCGGACTAGCGGGGCCCCAGGGCATTCAGTACTTC
j_gene: TRBJ1-5; v_gene: TRBV24-1; d_gene: TRBD1; abundance: NA; CDR3aa: CATSEPGGSGQPQHF; CDR3nt: TGTGCCACCAGTGAACCAGGGGGCTCGGGTCAGCCCCAGCATTTT
j_gene: TRBJ1-6; v_gene: TRBV7-9; d_gene: NA; abundance: few; CDR3aa: CASSPAGAGSPLHF; CDR3nt: TGTGCCAGCAGTCCCGCGGGCGCCGGTTCACCCCTCCACTTT
j_gene: TRBJ1-1; v_gene: TRBV7-3; d_gene: TRBD1; abundance: NA; CDR3aa: CASSSQGPNTEAFF; CDR3nt: TGTGCCAGCAGCTCACAGGGGCCGAACACTGAAGCTTTCTTT
j_gene: TRBJ2-1; v_gene: TRBV9; d_gene: NA; abundance: NA; CDR3aa: CASSTRQGNNEQFF; CDR3nt: TGTGCCAGCAGCACCCGACAAGGAAACAATGAGCAGTTCTTC
j_gene: TRBJ2-5; v_gene: TRBV27; d_gene: TRBD1; abundance: NA; CDR3aa: CASSRDRGRETQYF; CDR3nt: TGTGCCAGCAGCCGGGACAGGGGGCGAGAGACCCAGTACTTC
j_gene: TRBJ1-2; v_gene: TRBV5-1; d_gene: TRBD1; abundance: NA; CDR3aa: CASSGGTGGASLNYGYTF; CDR3nt: TGCGCCAGCAGCGGAGGGACAGGGGGCGCATCCCTCAACTATGGCTACACCTTC
j_gene: TRBJ1-5; v_gene: TRBV29-1; d_gene: TRBD1; abundance: NA; CDR3aa: CSVTQTGDSNQPQHF; CDR3nt: TGCAGCGTCACTCAAACAGGGGATAGCAATCAGCCCCAGCATTTT
j_gene: TRBJ1-4; v_gene: TRBV29-1; d_gene: NA; abundance: NA; CDR3aa: CSVSGANEKLFF; CDR3nt: TGCAGCGTGTCCGGAGCTAATGAAAAACTGTTTTTT
j_gene: TRBJ2-2; v_gene: TRBV11-2; d_gene: NA; abundance: NA; CDR3aa: CASSSQGSRNTGELFF; CDR3nt: TGTGCCAGCAGCTCACAGGGTTCCCGGAACACCGGGGAGCTGTTTTTT
j_gene: TRBJ2-2; v_gene: TRBV5-1; d_gene: TRBD2; abundance: NA; CDR3aa: CASSLDGGNGELFF; CDR3nt: TGCGCCAGCAGCTTGGACGGGGGGAACGGGGAGCTGTTTTTT
j_gene: TRBJ2-3; v_gene: TRBV4-3; d_gene: TRBD2; abundance: NA; CDR3aa: CASSQEWRGAGSTSTDTQYF; CDR3nt: TGCGCCAGCAGCCAAGAGTGGCGGGGGGCCGGATCCACTAGCACAGATACGCAGTATTTT
j_gene: TRBJ1-1; v_gene: TRBV7-2; d_gene: TRBD1; abundance: NA; CDR3aa: CASSLQTGVNTEAFF; CDR3nt: TGTGCCAGCAGCTTACAGACAGGGGTGAACACTGAAGCTTTCTTT
j_gene: TRBJ1-4; v_gene: TRBV5-1; d_gene: TRBD1; abundance: NA; CDR3aa: CASSLGTGNEKLFF; CDR3nt: TGCGCCAGCAGCTTGGGGACAGGGAATGAAAAACTGTTTTTT
j_gene: TRBJ2-7; v_gene: TRBV18; d_gene: TRBD2; abundance: NA; CDR3aa: CASSRRTGTSGVSSYEQYF; CDR3nt: TGTGCCAGCTCACGACGAACCGGGACTAGCGGGGTAAGCTCCTACGAGCAGTACTTC
j_gene: TRBJ1-5; v_gene: TRBV9; d_gene: NA; abundance: NA; CDR3aa: CASSVAGGRNQPQHF; CDR3nt: TGTGCCAGCAGCGTAGCCGGTGGGCGCAATCAGCCCCAGCATTTT
j_gene: TRBJ1-4; v_gene: TRBV29-1; d_gene: NA; abundance: NA; CDR3aa: CSVSSTDRNEKLFF; CDR3nt: TGCAGCGTTTCCTCGACAGACCGTAATGAAAAACTGTTTTTT
j_gene: TRBJ2-7; v_gene: TRBV5-6; d_gene: TRBD1; abundance: NA; CDR3aa: CASSLGQGVTYEQYF; CDR3nt: TGTGCCAGCAGCCTTGGACAGGGAGTTACCTACGAGCAGTACTTC
j_gene: TRBJ1-5; v_gene: TRBV7-8; d_gene: NA; abundance: NA; CDR3aa: CASSRTRDIGQPQHF; CDR3nt: TGTGCCAGCAGCCGAACCCGGGACATTGGGCAGCCCCAGCATTTT
j_gene: TRBJ1-2; v_gene: TRBV27; d_gene: NA; abundance: few; CDR3aa: CASSRQVNYGYTF; CDR3nt: TGTGCCAGCAGCCGACAGGTTAACTATGGCTACACCTTC
j_gene: TRBJ1-3; v_gene: TRBV19; d_gene: NA; abundance: NA; CDR3aa: CASSIPRYSGNTIYF; CDR3nt: TGTGCCAGTAGTATACCCAGGTACTCTGGAAACACCATATATTTT
j_gene: TRBJ2-5; v_gene: TRBV7-3; d_gene: TRBD2; abundance: NA; CDR3aa: CASSIAGGLETQYF; CDR3nt: TGTGCCAGCAGTATAGCGGGGGGGCTCGAGACCCAGTACTTC
j_gene: TRBJ2-1; v_gene: TRBV15; d_gene: TRBD2; abundance: few; CDR3aa: CATSRDRPGLAGPSSYNEQFF; CDR3nt: TGTGCCACCAGCAGAGATAGACCGGGACTAGCGGGACCCAGCTCCTACAATGAGCAGTTCTTC
j_gene: TRBJ1-1; v_gene: TRBV7-3; d_gene: NA; abundance: NA; CDR3aa: CASSLEMNTEAFF; CDR3nt: TGTGCCAGCAGCCTGGAGATGAACACTGAAGCTTTCTTT
j_gene: TRBJ2-1; v_gene: TRBV11-2; d_gene: TRBD1; abundance: few; CDR3aa: CASSPQGQYHNEQFF; CDR3nt: TGTGCCAGCAGCCCCCAGGGACAGTACCACAATGAGCAGTTCTTC
j_gene: TRBJ1-5; v_gene: TRBV5-6; d_gene: TRBD1; abundance: NA; CDR3aa: CASSEMDRRTYSNQPQHF; CDR3nt: TGTGCCAGCAGCGAGATGGACAGGCGAACATATAGCAATCAGCCCCAGCATTTT
j_gene: TRBJ2-5; v_gene: TRBV12-3/TRBV12-4; d_gene: NA; abundance: NA; CDR3aa: CASSFGSQETQYF; CDR3nt: TGTGCCAGCAGTTTCGGGTCCCAAGAGACCCAGTACTTC
j_gene: TRBJ1-6; v_gene: TRBV7-2; d_gene: NA; abundance: NA; CDR3aa: CASSKQGDPFNSPLHF; CDR3nt: TGTGCCAGCAGTAAACAGGGTGATCCCTTTAACTCACCCCTCCACTTT
j_gene: TRBJ1-2; v_gene: TRBV7-8; d_gene: NA; abundance: NA; CDR3aa: CASSSFDRPGGNYGYTF; CDR3nt: TGTGCCAGCAGCTCGTTTGATAGGCCGGGGGGTAACTATGGCTACACCTTC
j_gene: TRBJ1-1; v_gene: TRBV28; d_gene: NA; abundance: NA; CDR3aa: CASSFGGGVATEAFF; CDR3nt: TGTGCCAGCAGTTTCGGCGGAGGGGTGGCCACTGAAGCTTTCTTT
j_gene: TRBJ1-5; v_gene: TRBV6-2/TRBV6-3; d_gene: NA; abundance: few; CDR3aa: CASSYSGGYQPQHF; CDR3nt: TGTGCCAGCAGTTACTCGGGGGGGTATCAGCCCCAGCATTTT